This is a list of T cell receptor beta chains from one sample in a study of blood T cells in healthy people across ages. MiXCR, applied by TCRdb to the 5' RACE reads, yields one record per CDR3 protein. The sample yields approximately 1,100,000 distinct CDR3 sequences, 35% to 55% seen once. The sequencing input was blood. Source of these receptors: a woman in her fifties or sixties in good health. Both conserved end residues are part of each CDR3.

V: TRBV29-1; CDR3: CSVYYSGANVLTF
V: TRBV15; CDR3: CATSTENRGRGGTDTQYF
V: TRBV6-5; CDR3: CASVDQGVGTPYGYTF
V: TRBV7-3; CDR3: CASSPTGGRADTQYF
V: TRBV27; CDR3: CASSPGGANTEAFF
V: TRBV5-1; CDR3: CASISQPGLYNEQFF
V: TRBV4-1; CDR3: CASSQEPPTGYEQYF
V: TRBV7-2; CDR3: CASTPRWTGNTEAFF
V: TRBV11-1; CDR3: CASSLKGPYEQYF
V: TRBV27; CDR3: CASSPHSSGGHNEQYF
V: TRBV5-1; CDR3: CASSLGLTSSGANVLTF
V: TRBV29-1; CDR3: CSVAGTGGRVDTQYF
V: TRBV9; CDR3: CASSVEHRGEQFF
V: TRBV9; CDR3: CASSVSLEQGGAFDETQYF
V: TRBV5-6; CDR3: CASSLPGLRWTDTQYF
V: TRBV5-1; CDR3: CASSDPGTGGAYNEQFF
V: TRBV6-2/TRBV6-3; CDR3: CASSPSGRRANEQFF
V: TRBV5-1; CDR3: CASSSPGQGAPSSYNEQFF
V: TRBV18; CDR3: CASSPRTGGVGDTQYF
V: TRBV12-3/TRBV12-4; CDR3: CASREGGGNEQFF
V: TRBV6-1; CDR3: CASSEVAARSDTQYF
V: TRBV20-1; CDR3: CSAREGTSGRGDTQYF
V: TRBV10-3; CDR3: CAIRQGTSGTNTGELFF
V: TRBV25-1; CDR3: CASSERPGSTDTQYF
V: TRBV5-5; CDR3: CASRGDWETQYF
V: TRBV29-1; CDR3: CSVEDPGQGGYGYTF
V: TRBV28; CDR3: CASSLTKPLYEQYF
V: TRBV5-1; CDR3: CASSPGAGTDTQYF
V: TRBV9; CDR3: CASSVVGTQETQYF